The 27 T cell receptor beta chains below come from one sample, sequenced in a study of OX40 agonist ivuxolimab in advanced cancers. Using immunoSEQ multiplex PCR, the repertoire was profiled, and TCRdb retains in-frame clones only, with some absent. The sample consists of under 75,000 clones, around nine tenths of them appearing once. The specimen comprised CD4+ or CD8+ T cells sorted from blood, sampled in a trial of the OX40 agonist ivuxolimab. The receptors come from an adult with an advanced solid tumor such as melanoma, head and neck, liver or kidney cancer.

This chain uses TRBV2 with TRBJ2-1; 9 bases line up with TRBD1. CDR1 and CDR2 (germline): SNHLY, FYNNEI. The J segment lost 6 bases and the V segment lost 5 bases, leaving 5 bases of the junction unmatched. The CDR3 covers 14 residues. CDR3 amino acids: CASSTWTGVNEQFF. CDR3 coding DNA: TGTGCCAGCAGTACCTGGACAGGGGTCAATGAGCAGTTCTTC.

The V call is TRBV5-1, the J call TRBJ2-3; TRBD2 matches 12 bases. Germline values: CDR1 SGHRS, CDR2 YFSETQ. CDR3 length: 15 amino acids. Trimming cost V 2 bases and J 6 bases; bases outside gene matches: 4. CDR3 residues: CASSLGGTSGDTQYF. In DNA form, the CDR3 reads TGCGCCAGCAGCTTAGGGGGGACTAGCGGGGATACGCAGTATTTT. The full variable domain, completed using reference TRBV5-1 and TRBJ2-3, is KAGVTQTPRYLIKTRGQQVTLSCSPISGHRSVSWYQQTPGQGLQFLFEYFSETQRNKGNFPGRFSGRQFSNSRSEMNVSTLELGDSALYLCASSLGGTSGDTQYFGPGTRLTVL.

The chain employs TRBV11-2 and TRBJ1-4; 8 positions agree with TRBD1. CDR1 is SGHAT, CDR2 FQNNGV, per germline. The CDR3 has 14 residues. Unmatched junction bases numbered 8, after V lost 6 bases and J lost 8 bases. CDR3 sequence reads: CASRRTGLREKLFF. The CDR3 DNA is TGTGCCAGCAGACGGACAGGGTTGCGAGAAAAACTGTTTTTT.

CDR3 in amino acids: CASSLGLAGDGQFF. CDR3 in DNA: TGCGCCAGCAGCTTGGGCCTAGCGGGAGACGGGCAGTTCTTC. This rearrangement joins TRBV5-1 to TRBJ2-1, with 10 bases lining up with TRBD2. CDR1 and CDR2 from the germline V gene are SGHRS and YFSETQ. CDR3 length equals 14 residues. J lost 12 bases, V lost 0 bases, and 6 bases had no gene match.

This chain connects TRBV9 to TRBJ2-2; 9 nucleotides align to TRBD1. CDR1 is SGDLS, CDR2 YYNGEE, per germline. The CDR3 runs to 18 residues. Trimming cost V 4 bases and J 0 bases; bases outside gene matches: 10. CDR3 in amino acids: CASSTRPGTGTNTGELFF. The CDR3 nucleotides are TGTGCCAGCAGCACCCGCCCCGGGACAGGGACGAACACCGGGGAGCTGTTTTTT.

The J gene is TRBJ1-4, the V gene TRBV29-1; D perhaps matches TRBD1 (5 bases). CDR3 length equals 13 residues. Germline lookup yields CDR1 SQVTM and CDR2 ANQGSEA. V shed 7 bases and J shed 8 bases, with 17 bases lying between them. The CDR3 DNA follows: TGCAGCGCTGGGGGGACTTTAGGGGAAAAACTGTTTTTT. Its translation is CSAGGTLGEKLFF.

This clone was counted a few times. V is TRBV5-1 and J is TRBJ2-4; weak D call: TRBD1 (5 bases). Germline CDR1 is SGHRS and CDR2 is YFSETQ. Between the trimmed V and J ends, which lost 2 bases and 8 bases, there was a span of 14 bases. The CDR3 spans 14 residues. The CDR3 coding sequence is TGCGCCAGCAGCTTCGACTCCCCCAGGGACATTCAGTACTTC. Its translation is CASSFDSPRDIQYF.

The V gene is TRBV6-1, the J gene TRBJ1-5; D possibly corresponds to TRBD1 (6 bases). Trimming left V 4 bases short and J 5 bases short, with 12 bases between. Per germline, CDR1 MNHNS and CDR2 SASEGT. The CDR3 sequence is 14 residues long. The CDR3 loop reads CASSGGGVDQPQHF. CDR3 in DNA: TGTGCCAGCAGTGGTGGGGGCGTGGATCAGCCCCAGCATTTT.

The chain is built from TRBV21-1 and TRBJ2-1; the table's D call TRBD1 went unverified against the DNA. TRBV21-1 has pseudogene status. The CDR3 consists of 13 residues. This CDR3 is CASSRGPSDEQFF. The CDR3 nucleotides read TGTGCCAGCAGCAGGGGCCCGTCGGATGAGCAGTTCTTC.

This clone came up a few times. This chain uses TRBV28 with TRBJ2-1; 9 bases line up with TRBD2. J was trimmed by 9 bases and V by 5 bases; bases with no gene match: 8. Per the germline V gene, CDR1 is MDHEN and CDR2 is SYDVKM. The CDR3 has 14 residues. CDR3 DNA sequence: TGTGCCAGCAGTCTCAGGGGACTAGCAGGTGAGCAGTTCTTC. As protein: CASSLRGLAGEQFF.

This clone was recorded once. The genes are TRBV21-1 and TRBJ2-7; the DNA was not used to check the table's D call, TRBD2. TRBV21-1 is a pseudogene. The CDR3 has 14 residues. Here the CDR3 reads CASSKGGLNYEQYF. The CDR3 DNA follows: TGTGCCAGCAGCAAGGGGGGACTTAACTACGAGCAGTACTTC.

V is TRBV6-5 and J is TRBJ2-2; the D gene is possibly TRBD2 (6 bases). The CDR3 runs 14 residues. Trimming removed 4 bases at V and 5 bases at J, with 11 bases between. The germline CDR1 and CDR2 sequences are MNHEY and SVGAGI. The DNA of the CDR3 is TGTGCCAGCAGTTCCGTCGGGGGTACCGGGGAGCTGTTTTTT. Translated: CASSSVGGTGELFF.

V gene TRBV6-4 combines with J gene TRBJ2-3; tentatively, D is TRBD2 (5 bases). Germline V gene data show CDR1 as MRHNA and CDR2 as SNTAGT. The ends were cut back, 5 bases at V and 5 bases at J, with 8 bases in the middle. The CDR3 runs 12 residues. CDR3 DNA sequence: TGTGCCAGCAGTCCCGAGGGAGATACGCAGTATTTT. Translating it yields CASSPEGDTQYF.

This chain connects TRBV2 to TRBJ2-2; D is undetermined. V lost 10 bases to trimming and J lost 8 bases, with 26 bases between them. Germline CDR1 SNHLY, CDR2 FYNNEI. CDR3 length: 16 residues. The CDR3 DNA sequence: TGTGCCACCCCATTCCAGGACCAGGAAAGTGGGGGGGAGCTGTTTTTT. Translation gives CATPFQDQESGGELFF.

The gene calls are TRBV9 and TRBJ1-2; 9 bases are a match to TRBD1. Trimming at V came to 3 bases and at J to 8 bases, leaving 5 bases not matched to a gene. The CDR3 is 13 amino acids. Per germline, CDR1 SGDLS and CDR2 YYNGEE. The CDR3 reads CASSDRGRRGYTF. DNA of the CDR3: TGTGCCAGCAGCGACAGGGGGCGCCGAGGCTACACCTTC.

The chain has TRBV29-1 and TRBJ2-7, with 11 bases lining up with TRBD2. With 5 bases clipped from V and 2 bases from J, the junction kept 2 bases outside the gene matches. Germline assignment: CDR1 SQVTM and CDR2 ANQGSEA. The CDR3 sequence is 13 residues long. The CDR3 DNA follows: TGCAGCGTTACTAGCGGGAGCCCCTACGAGCAGTACTTC. It encodes CSVTSGSPYEQYF.

This chain links TRBV7-2 with TRBJ1-5; 9 positions match TRBD1. Per the germline V gene, CDR1 is SGHTA and CDR2 is FQGNSA. Losses at the gene ends were 1 base for V and 4 bases for J; bases not matched to a gene: 2. The CDR3 loop spans 15 amino acids. The CDR3 protein is CASSLGDRANQPQHF. CDR3 DNA sequence: TGTGCCAGCAGCTTAGGGGACAGGGCAAATCAGCCCCAGCATTTT.

V gene TRBV6-6 combines with J gene TRBJ1-1, with D maybe TRBD1 (6 bases). Germline lookup yields CDR1 MNHNY and CDR2 SVGAGI (reference sequence). This CDR3 is 14 amino acids long. V shed 7 bases and J shed 6 bases, with 18 bases lying between them. The chain's CDR3 is CASNHLQGRSEAFF. The CDR3 bases are TGTGCCAGCAACCATCTACAGGGTCGGTCTGAAGCTTTCTTT.

The chain has TRBV14 and TRBJ2-7; 9 bases line up with TRBD1. The CDR3 is 14 amino acids. Germline values: CDR1 SGHDN, CDR2 FVKESK. Germline trimming cut 5 bases from V and 2 bases from J; bases unmatched to any gene: 4. The CDR3 loop is CASSFGQGPYEQYF. CDR3 DNA: TGTGCCAGCAGCTTCGGACAGGGGCCCTACGAGCAGTACTTC.

This chain joins TRBV28 and TRBJ2-7; D not certain. Germline CDR1 reads MDHEN; CDR2 reads SYDVKM. V shed 5 bases and J shed 4 bases, with 15 bases lying between them. The CDR3 has 14 amino acids. For the CDR3, the DNA is TGTGCCAGCAGTCCCCGAAATAAGGAGTACGAGCAGTACTTC. Residues: CASSPRNKEYEQYF.

The chain has TRBV18 and TRBJ2-7, with D tentatively TRBD1 (6 bases). Germline CDR1 and CDR2: KGHSH and LQKENI. This CDR3 is 15 amino acids long. Trimming cost V 3 bases and J 3 bases, with 15 bases left between them. The CDR3 spells CASSPKRTGSYEQYF. In DNA form, the CDR3 reads TGTGCCAGCTCACCCAAGAGAACAGGGAGCTACGAGCAGTACTTC.

In nucleotides, the CDR3 is TGTGCCACCAGCAGAGAGGAAGCCTATCAGCCCCAGCATTTT. It yields the protein CATSREEAYQPQHF. V and J are TRBV15 and TRBJ1-5; D unclear. V lost 0 bases, J lost 5 bases, and 8 bases lay in between. This CDR3 is 14 amino acids long. Germline V gene sequence: CDR1 LNHNV, CDR2 YYDKDF (reference sequence).

The rearrangement links TRBV2 to TRBJ1-1; 7 bases map to TRBD1. CDR1 is SNHLY, CDR2 FYNNEI, per germline. J lost 4 bases, V lost 6 bases, and 11 bases had no gene match. This CDR3 has 15 amino acids. The CDR3 region has the DNA TGTGCCAGCAGAGGGGGCTATAAAACGGGCACTGAAGCTTTCTTT. It yields the protein CASRGGYKTGTEAFF.

The rearrangement uses TRBV6-1 and TRBJ1-1, with D maybe TRBD1 (5 bases). V gave up 7 bases and J gave up 0 bases, with 6 bases separating them. The CDR3 contains 12 residues. CDR1 and CDR2 from the germline V gene are MNHNS and SASEGT. For the CDR3, the DNA is TGTGCCAGCAAGACAGTGAACACTGAAGCTTTCTTT. Protein product: CASKTVNTEAFF.

The V call is TRBV4-1, the J call TRBJ2-5, with 7 bases that match TRBD2. The germline V gene has CDR1 MGHRA and CDR2 YSYEKL. V dropped 5 bases and J dropped 3; count of bases not matched to a gene: 3. This CDR3 comprises 13 residues. This CDR3 is CASSVSGKETQYF. The DNA for the CDR3 is TGCGCCAGCAGCGTGAGCGGGAAAGAGACCCAGTACTTC.

This clone was seen only once. The chain carries TRBV28 and TRBJ1-3; TRBD1 is a possible D gene (6 bases). This CDR3 has 17 amino acids. V gave up 4 bases and J gave up 0 bases, with 16 bases separating them. Germline V lookup: CDR1 MDHEN, CDR2 SYDVKM. The CDR3 loop is CASSYRPGVLSGNTIYF. The DNA for the CDR3 is TGTGCCAGCAGTTATCGTCCAGGGGTCCTCTCTGGAAACACCATATATTTT.

V gene TRBV7-9 combines with J gene TRBJ2-1; weak D call: TRBD1 (5 bases). This CDR3 is 13 amino acids long. Germline-derived CDR1 and CDR2 are SEHNR and FQNEAQ (reference sequence). CDR3 nucleotides: TGTGCTAAGCAAAGGGGTTTGGGGAATGAGCAGTTCTTC. This translates into CAKQRGLGNEQFF.